This entry is about one T cell receptor beta chain. This clone was detected once. Its target antigen remains unknown. Base qualities are not at hand, and no much larger clone is one base apart. The time point label on this specimen signifies: about 28 days (+/-7) after the second vaccine dose. AZD1222 recipients whose second dose came at about 4 weeks and those whose second dose came at about 12 weeks were combined into one group, since spike-specific TCR depth and breadth did not differ between the two schedules. The vaccinee samples were drawn from two UK trials, COV001 and COV002, one of which was a single-blind randomized controlled phase 2/3 trial testing AZD1222 (ChAdOx1 nCoV-19) in healthy adults. Trial participant PBMC samples were collected at day 0 and day 28 after the second dose for TCRbeta chain sequencing. Germline trimming amounts to 4 bases on V and 8 bases on J, with 10 as the count of junction bases outside the gene matches. From the germline V gene, CDR1 is MNHEY and CDR2 is SVGAGI. Including the terminal cysteine and phenylalanine, the CDR3 comprises 16 residues. Just the 48-base CDR3 DNA is kept, in frame starting at base 1.

These data come from a study of T cell responses to AZD1222 COVID-19 vaccine (TCRdb year 2021). Study-wide context: TCR sequencing was performed for 230 to 250 trial participants, of whom roughly 200 were given two doses of AZD1222 and approximately 25 were given two doses of MenACWY control vaccine. Trial participants were enrolled by age into 18-55, 56-69 and 70-plus year subgroups, with roughly 160, 29 and 62 TCR-sequenced participants respectively. What the study reported, not specific to this receptor: Because no day 14 peak-response samples were available, the repertoires could be characterized only after the peak T cell response. Spike-specific TCR breadth and depth rose significantly after two AZD1222 doses compared with day 0 and with MenACWY recipients. Conclusions about previously exposed vaccinees were limited because only a handful of AZD1222 recipients were SARS-CoV-2 seropositive at baseline. The 56-69-year group was small, and its depth increase did not reach significance, likely because of low power. Nearly half of unique spike-specific TCRs reportedly recognized epitopes outside regions mutated in the B.1.351 and B.1.1.7 variants. The vaccine-associated CD4 TCRs covered the entire spike protein, and the dominant responses fell in regions 160-218 and 743-854. Most participants were white British and females outnumbered males, and the authors suggested that clonal diversity may have been underestimated.

The CDR3 regions of human TCRbeta chains were analyzed by immunosequencing. Concerning the study's data processing: TCRs in the repertoires were compared against a reference library of SARS-CoV-2-specific TCRs that had been generated with the MIRA antigen-specificity platform. Breadth meant the fraction of unique TCRs that were SARS-CoV-2-associated, whereas depth meant the fraction of total T cells that were SARS-CoV-2-associated. Each spike-specific TCR was assigned to its reactive spike region and to a CD4 or CD8 class using the MIRA data. Log10-transformed breadth and depth values were compared by one-way ANOVA with Sidak's multiple comparisons tests. This is the immuneACCESS table as TCRdb keeps it, with only in-frame sequences that have V and J called. A part of the clones is gone; compared with another copy, unresolved V genes explain less than half, and the rest is unexplained. Clone size and V and J calls were adopted from that table, with D and trimming inferred from the DNA. Here the sample has about 120,000 clones; approximately 94% occur a single time. The leading ten clones occupy 5% of the sample.

The clonotype was recovered from an adult who received the AZD1222 COVID-19 vaccine. Recombination linked TRBV6-5 to TRBJ2-4, and TRBD2 aligns with 11 junction nucleotides. Source: peripheral blood, taken 28 days after the second AZD1222 dose. The CDR3 region reads CASSSLLAGGPYIQYF. The nucleotide sequence is given as TGTGCCAGCAGTTCCCTCCTAGCGGGAGGTCCATACATTCAGTACTTC.